The rows below give T cell receptor beta chains drawn from one sample of a study of T cells in Graves' hyperthyroidism and ophthalmopathy. MiXCR, run by TCRdb on the multiplex PCR reads, gives a single entry per CDR3 protein. The sample has 650,000 to 700,000 distinct CDR3 sequences; around 15% are singletons. The source material was blood. The receptors stem from a man aged 50 to 60 with Graves' hyperthyroidism. CDR3s include the opening cysteine and the closing phenylalanine or tryptophan. D genes are given only for firm matches. The size field is filled for only some rows; it gives once, few, many or a size class.

d_call	j_call	clone_size	v_call	cdr3_aa	cdr3_nt
TRBD1	TRBJ2-3	few	TRBV20-1	CSAPNGQGLPDTQYF	TGCAGTGCTCCGAACGGACAGGGTTTGCCAGATACGCAGTATTTT
.	TRBJ1-5	many	TRBV24-1	CATSDSAGADFQPQHF	TGTGCCACCAGTGATTCAGCAGGGGCGGATTTTCAGCCCCAGCATTTT
.	TRBJ1-1	.	TRBV18	CASSPLWRGDTEAFF	TGTGCCAGCTCACCACTGTGGAGAGGGGACACTGAAGCTTTCTTT
.	TRBJ2-7	few	TRBV14	CASSQGLLPVYEQYF	TGTGCCAGCAGCCAAGGGCTTTTACCCGTCTACGAGCAGTACTTC
.	TRBJ2-7	few	TRBV30	CAWTQDSYEQYF	TGTGCCTGGACGCAGGACTCCTACGAGCAGTACTTC
.	TRBJ2-7	few	TRBV20-1	CSARGGTAEAHEQYF	TGCAGTGCTAGAGGTGGGACGGCGGAGGCCCACGAGCAGTACTTC
TRBD1	TRBJ2-2	few	TRBV19	CASTGQINTGELFF	TGTGCCAGTACGGGACAGATCAACACCGGGGAGCTGTTTTTT
.	TRBJ2-1	.	TRBV7-2	CTSSLDASYNEQFF	TGTACCAGCAGCTTAGATGCTAGCTACAATGAGCAGTTCTTC
.	TRBJ2-7	few	TRBV19	CASRRLASSYEQYF	TGTGCCAGTAGACGCTTGGCTAGTAGCTACGAGCAGTACTTC
TRBD2	TRBJ2-2	many	TRBV20-1	CSAEGLAGDNTGELFF	TGCAGTGCTGAAGGACTAGCGGGAGACAACACCGGGGAGCTGTTTTTT
.	TRBJ2-5	many	TRBV14	CASSQVRGWIAETQYF	TGTGCCAGCAGCCAAGTCAGGGGTTGGATCGCAGAGACCCAGTACTTC
TRBD2	TRBJ2-3	many	TRBV9	CASSVDQRETDTQYF	TGTGCCAGCAGCGTAGATCAGCGGGAGACAGATACGCAGTATTTT
.	TRBJ2-1	many	TRBV6-1	CASSDSGTPGGNEQFF	TGTGCCAGCAGTGATTCCGGGACTCCGGGCGGGAATGAGCAGTTCTTC
TRBD1	TRBJ2-3	few	TRBV6-1	CASMRRGLRDTQYF	TGTGCCAGCATGCGAAGGGGGCTGAGAGATACGCAGTATTTT
.	TRBJ2-7	many	TRBV20-1	CSASGVSSYEQYF	TGCAGTGCTAGCGGGGTAAGCTCCTACGAGCAGTACTTC
TRBD1	TRBJ2-7	.	TRBV11-2	CASSNTYRGTTYEQYF	TGTGCCAGCAGCAATACTTACAGGGGGACCACCTACGAGCAGTACTTC
.	TRBJ1-5	many	TRBV28	CASSLWPLPVLHLNGNQPQHF	TGTGCCAGCAGTTTATGGCCCCTCCCCGTCCTCCACTTAAATGGCAATCAGCCCCAGCATTTT
.	TRBJ1-1	many	TRBV7-2	CASSLSVMNTEAFF	TGTGCCAGCAGCTTGTCAGTTATGAACACTGAAGCTTTCTTT
.	TRBJ2-1	.	TRBV6-1	CASSKLDGDANEQFF	TGTGCCAGCAGTAAGCTAGATGGTGACGCCAATGAGCAGTTCTTC
TRBD2	TRBJ2-1	many	TRBV28	CATRPGLASEQFF	TGTGCCACCCGACCGGGACTAGCTTCCGAGCAGTTCTTC
.	TRBJ1-1	many	TRBV27	CASSLTGRTEAFF	TGTGCCAGCAGTTTGACCGGGCGCACTGAAGCTTTCTTT
.	TRBJ2-7	many	TRBV30	CAWSEDYEQYF	TGTGCCTGGAGCGAAGATTACGAGCAGTACTTC
.	TRBJ2-3	few	TRBV4-2	CASSQIQGTDTQYF	TGTGCCAGCAGCCAAATACAGGGCACAGATACGCAGTATTTT
TRBD1	TRBJ1-2	.	TRBV10-2	CASRSGTDNEGHYGYTF	TGCGCCAGCAGATCCGGGACAGACAACGAGGGGCATTATGGCTACACCTTC
.	TRBJ1-2	.	TRBV7-3	CASSRTRDTNYGYTF	TGTGCCAGCAGCCGCACCCGGGACACTAACTATGGCTACACCTTC
.	TRBJ1-4	few	TRBV7-9	CASSSNRVANEKLFF	TGTGCCAGCAGCTCGAACAGGGTAGCTAATGAAAAACTGTTTTTT
TRBD1	TRBJ1-1	.	TRBV24-1	CATLGTGGTEAFF	TGTGCCACCCTTGGGACAGGGGGCACTGAAGCTTTCTTT
.	TRBJ1-5	.	TRBV5-1	CASSWSPGENQPQHF	TGCGCCAGCAGCTGGTCCCCAGGGGAAAATCAGCCCCAGCATTTT
.	TRBJ2-1	many	TRBV7-8	CASSLSYWRDGGNEQFF	TGTGCCAGCAGCTTATCTTACTGGCGGGACGGGGGAAATGAGCAGTTCTTC
.	TRBJ2-2	.	TRBV6-2/TRBV6-3	CASSYPTSGTTNTGELFF	TGTGCCAGCAGTTACCCGACTTCCGGGACAACGAACACCGGGGAGCTGTTTTTT
TRBD1	TRBJ2-1	few	TRBV7-9	CASSSRTGGQIYNEQFF	TGTGCCAGCAGCTCTAGGACAGGGGGACAGATTTACAATGAGCAGTTCTTC
TRBD1	TRBJ2-1	once	TRBV4-1	CASSQAVPRGHEQFF	TGCGCCAGCAGCCAAGCAGTGCCAAGGGGGCATGAGCAGTTCTTC
.	TRBJ1-3	.	TRBV19	CASSITGYSGNTIYF	TGTGCCAGTAGTATTACTGGGTACTCTGGAAACACCATATATTTT
TRBD1	TRBJ1-5	many	TRBV2	CASSALRTGGDQPQHF	TGTGCCAGCAGTGCCCTCCGCACAGGGGGCGATCAGCCCCAGCATTTT
.	TRBJ2-2	many	TRBV9	CASSVGTTNTGELFF	TGTGCCAGCAGCGTAGGGACTACGAACACCGGGGAGCTGTTTTTT
TRBD1	TRBJ1-1	few	TRBV7-2	CASSLRQGSMNTEAFF	TGTGCCAGCAGTCTCCGACAGGGGTCCATGAACACTGAAGCTTTCTTT
TRBD2	TRBJ2-3	many	TRBV18	CASSPVGRADTQYF	TGTGCCAGCTCACCAGTGGGGAGGGCAGATACGCAGTATTTT
.	TRBJ2-7	.	TRBV5-5	CASSLGAGAFEQYF	TGTGCCAGCAGCTTGGGGGCAGGGGCGTTCGAGCAGTACTTC
TRBD1	TRBJ2-1	many	TRBV5-6	CASSLVGQGLNEQFF	TGTGCCAGCAGCTTGGTGGGACAGGGGCTGAATGAGCAGTTCTTC
.	TRBJ2-1	many	TRBV27	CASSFGLFGDEQFF	TGTGCCAGCAGTTTCGGACTATTCGGTGATGAGCAGTTCTTC
TRBD2	TRBJ2-1	many	TRBV12-3/TRBV12-4	CASSPLAGGDNEQFF	TGTGCCAGCAGCCCACTAGCGGGAGGTGATAATGAGCAGTTCTTC
TRBD2	TRBJ2-1	.	TRBV24-1	CATSDDGTSGSYNEQFF	TGTGCCACCAGTGACGATGGGACTAGCGGGAGCTACAATGAGCAGTTCTTC
.	TRBJ1-5	many	TRBV10-3	CAINSQGNQPQHF	TGTGCCATCAATTCGCAGGGTAATCAGCCCCAGCATTTT
.	TRBJ2-3	many	TRBV12-3/TRBV12-4	CASTLGGSDTQYF	TGTGCCAGCACCCTGGGGGGATCAGATACGCAGTATTTT
.	TRBJ1-1	.	TRBV14	CASSQLIRAMNTEAFF	TGTGCCAGCAGCCAACTGATCCGGGCGATGAACACTGAAGCTTTCTTT
.	TRBJ1-1	many	TRBV28	CASSSTLGDTEAFF	TGTGCCAGCAGTTCGACCCTAGGGGACACTGAAGCTTTCTTT
.	TRBJ1-1	many	TRBV27	CASSTGYRTEAFF	TGTGCCAGCAGCACGGGATATCGCACTGAAGCTTTCTTT
TRBD1	TRBJ1-5	few	TRBV20-1	CSARDLQGVEMGPQHF	TGCAGTGCTAGAGATCTACAGGGGGTAGAGATGGGGCCCCAGCATTTT
TRBD2	TRBJ2-7	many	TRBV2	CASSPRASGSLYEQYF	TGTGCCAGCAGTCCTAGGGCTAGCGGGAGTCTTTACGAGCAGTACTTC
TRBD1	TRBJ1-1	few	TRBV6-5	CASSYSYTGGNTEAFF	TGTGCCAGCAGTTACTCCTATACAGGGGGGAACACTGAAGCTTTCTTT
TRBD2	TRBJ2-5	few	TRBV25-1	CASSEPRGGPETQYF	TGTGCCAGCAGTGAACCGAGGGGAGGGCCGGAGACCCAGTACTTC
.	TRBJ2-1	many	TRBV11-3	CASSLQQNNEQFF	TGTGCCAGCAGCTTACAGCAGAACAATGAGCAGTTCTTC
.	TRBJ2-5	many	TRBV18	CASSPGVGGETQYF	TGTGCCAGCTCACCGGGGGTCGGTGGAGAGACCCAGTACTTC
TRBD2	TRBJ2-2	many	TRBV28	CASSSPYSGRVTGELFF	TGTGCCAGCAGTTCCCCCTATAGCGGGAGGGTCACCGGGGAGCTGTTTTTT
.	TRBJ1-5	.	TRBV6-1	CASSETGGGQPQHF	TGTGCCAGCAGTGAAACCGGGGGAGGGCAGCCCCAGCATTTT
TRBD2	TRBJ2-7	many	TRBV19	CASSSLAGDHEQYF	TGTGCCAGTAGTTCCCTAGCGGGAGACCACGAGCAGTACTTC
.	TRBJ2-6	many	TRBV28	CASSLVRTSGANVLTF	TGTGCCAGCAGTTTGGTTAGGACCTCTGGGGCCAACGTCCTGACTTTC